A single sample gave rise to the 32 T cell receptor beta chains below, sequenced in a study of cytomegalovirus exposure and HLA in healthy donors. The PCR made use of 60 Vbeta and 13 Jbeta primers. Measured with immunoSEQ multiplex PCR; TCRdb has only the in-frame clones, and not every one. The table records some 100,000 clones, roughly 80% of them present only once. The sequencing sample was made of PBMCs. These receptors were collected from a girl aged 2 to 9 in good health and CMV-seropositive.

The CDR3, as DNA: TGTGCCAGCAGCTTGGCAGGACAGGGTTTCAATCAGCCCCAGCATTTT. It yields the protein CASSLAGQGFNQPQHF. The chain recombines TRBV5-6 with TRBJ1-5; TRBD1 matches at 8 bases. The CDR3 spans 16 residues. Trimming at V came to 0 bases and at J to 3 bases, leaving 5 bases not matched to a gene. Germline values: CDR1 SGHDT, CDR2 YYEEEE.

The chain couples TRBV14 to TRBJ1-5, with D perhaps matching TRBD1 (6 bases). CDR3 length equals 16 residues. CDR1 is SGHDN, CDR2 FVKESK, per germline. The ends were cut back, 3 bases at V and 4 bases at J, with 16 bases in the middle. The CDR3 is CASSQSHTGSNQPQHF. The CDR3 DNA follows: TGTGCCAGCAGCCAGTCGCATACAGGGTCTAATCAGCCCCAGCATTTT.

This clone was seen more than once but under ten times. In DNA, the CDR3 is TGCAGTGCTAGTACGGGGGGCGAGCAGTACTTC. It is translated as CSASTGGEQYF. The chain has TRBV20-1 and TRBJ2-7; 7 bases map to TRBD2. The V gene end was trimmed by 3 bases and the J gene end by 6 bases; junction bases not matched to a gene: 2. The germline gives CDR1 DFQATT, CDR2 SNEGSKA (reference sequence). This CDR3 has 11 amino acids.

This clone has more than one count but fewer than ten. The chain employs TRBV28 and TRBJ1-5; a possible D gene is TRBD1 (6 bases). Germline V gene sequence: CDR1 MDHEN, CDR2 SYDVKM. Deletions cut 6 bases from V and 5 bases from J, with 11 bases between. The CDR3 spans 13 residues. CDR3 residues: CASRGGLDQPQHF. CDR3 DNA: TGTGCCAGCAGAGGGGGTTTGGATCAGCCCCAGCATTTT.

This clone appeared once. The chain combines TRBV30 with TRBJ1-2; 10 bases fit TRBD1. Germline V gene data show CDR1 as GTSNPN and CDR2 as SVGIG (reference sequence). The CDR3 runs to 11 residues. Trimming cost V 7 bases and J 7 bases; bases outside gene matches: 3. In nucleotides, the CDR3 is TGTGCCTTCCGACAGGGGGCTGGCTACACCTTC. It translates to CAFRQGAGYTF.

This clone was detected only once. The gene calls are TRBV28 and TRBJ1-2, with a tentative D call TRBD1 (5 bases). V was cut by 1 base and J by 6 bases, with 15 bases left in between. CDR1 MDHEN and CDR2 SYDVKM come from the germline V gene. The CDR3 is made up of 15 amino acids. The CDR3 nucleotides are TGTGCCAGCAGTTTATCGAAGTCGCAGGGCCATGGCTACACCTTC. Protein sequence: CASSLSKSQGHGYTF.

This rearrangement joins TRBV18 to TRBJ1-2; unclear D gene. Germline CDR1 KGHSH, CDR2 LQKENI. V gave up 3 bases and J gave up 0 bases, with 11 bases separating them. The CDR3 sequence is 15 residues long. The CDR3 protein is CASSPYANTNYGYTF. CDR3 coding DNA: TGTGCCAGCTCACCCTATGCCAATACTAACTATGGCTACACCTTC.

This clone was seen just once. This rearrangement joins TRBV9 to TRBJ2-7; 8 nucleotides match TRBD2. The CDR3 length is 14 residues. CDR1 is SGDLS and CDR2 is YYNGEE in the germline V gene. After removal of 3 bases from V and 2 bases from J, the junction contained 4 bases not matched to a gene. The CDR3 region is CASSDRGGPYEQYF. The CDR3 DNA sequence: TGTGCCAGCAGCGACCGGGGGGGCCCCTACGAGCAGTACTTC.

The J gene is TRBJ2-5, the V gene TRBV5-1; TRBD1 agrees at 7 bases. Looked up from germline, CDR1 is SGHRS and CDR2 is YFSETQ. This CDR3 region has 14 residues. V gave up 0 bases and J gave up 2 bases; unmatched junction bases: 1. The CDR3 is CASSLGRGQETQYF. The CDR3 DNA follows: TGCGCCAGCAGCTTGGGCAGGGGGCAAGAGACCCAGTACTTC.

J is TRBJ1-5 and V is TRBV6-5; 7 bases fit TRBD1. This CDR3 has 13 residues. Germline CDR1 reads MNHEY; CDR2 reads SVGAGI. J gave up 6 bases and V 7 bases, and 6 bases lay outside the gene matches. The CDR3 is CASNDRAGQPQHF. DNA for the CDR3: TGTGCCAGCAATGACAGGGCAGGTCAGCCCCAGCATTTT.

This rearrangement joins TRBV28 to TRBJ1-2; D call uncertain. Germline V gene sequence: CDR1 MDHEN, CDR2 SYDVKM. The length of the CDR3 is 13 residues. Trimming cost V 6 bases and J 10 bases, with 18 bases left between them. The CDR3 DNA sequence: TGTGCCAGCAGGGAGGGTCTTGAATTCGCCTACACCTTC. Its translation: CASREGLEFAYTF.

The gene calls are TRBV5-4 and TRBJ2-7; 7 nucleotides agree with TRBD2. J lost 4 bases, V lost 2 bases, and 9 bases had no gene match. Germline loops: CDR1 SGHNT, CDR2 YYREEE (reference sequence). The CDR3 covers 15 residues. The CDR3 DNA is TGTGCCAGCAGCTTTGGACGGGGGGTCGGATACGAGCAGTACTTC. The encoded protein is CASSFGRGVGYEQYF.

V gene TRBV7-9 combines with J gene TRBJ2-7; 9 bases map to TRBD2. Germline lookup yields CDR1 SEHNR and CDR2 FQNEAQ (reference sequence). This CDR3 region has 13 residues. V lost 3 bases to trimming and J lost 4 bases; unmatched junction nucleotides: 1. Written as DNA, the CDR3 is TGTGCCAGCAGCTTGGGACTAGCATACGAGCAGTACTTC. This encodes CASSLGLAYEQYF.

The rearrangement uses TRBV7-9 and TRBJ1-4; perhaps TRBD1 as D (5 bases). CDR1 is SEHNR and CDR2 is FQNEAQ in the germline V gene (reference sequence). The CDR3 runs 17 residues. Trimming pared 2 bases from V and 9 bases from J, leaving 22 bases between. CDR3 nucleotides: TGTGCCAGCAGCTTATTTCTGGAGGGGCGGCCACGTCAAAAACTGTTTTTT. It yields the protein CASSLFLEGRPRQKLFF. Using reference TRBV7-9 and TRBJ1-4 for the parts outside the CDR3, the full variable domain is DTGVSQNPRHKITKRGQNVTFRCDPISEHNRLYWYRQTLGQGPEFLTYFQNEAQLEKSRLLSDRFSAERPKGSFSTLEIQRTEQGDSAMYLCASSLFLEGRPRQKLFFGSGTQLSVL.

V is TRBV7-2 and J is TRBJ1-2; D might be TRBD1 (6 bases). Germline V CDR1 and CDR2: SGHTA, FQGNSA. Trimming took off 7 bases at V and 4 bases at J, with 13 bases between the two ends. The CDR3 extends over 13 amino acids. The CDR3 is CASTSTGTYGYTF. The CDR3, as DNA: TGTGCCAGCACCTCCACAGGGACCTATGGCTACACCTTC.

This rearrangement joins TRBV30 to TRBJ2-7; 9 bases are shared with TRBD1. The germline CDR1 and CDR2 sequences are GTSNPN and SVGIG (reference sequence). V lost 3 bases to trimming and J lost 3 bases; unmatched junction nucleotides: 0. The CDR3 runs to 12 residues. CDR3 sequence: CAWRTGGYEQYF. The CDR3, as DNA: TGTGCCTGGAGGACAGGGGGCTACGAGCAGTACTTC.

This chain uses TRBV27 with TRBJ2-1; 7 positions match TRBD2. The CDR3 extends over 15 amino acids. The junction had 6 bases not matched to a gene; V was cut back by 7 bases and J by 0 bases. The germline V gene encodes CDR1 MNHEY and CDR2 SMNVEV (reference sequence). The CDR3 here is CASNNGRSSYNEQFF. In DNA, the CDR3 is TGTGCCAGCAACAACGGGAGGAGCTCCTACAATGAGCAGTTCTTC.

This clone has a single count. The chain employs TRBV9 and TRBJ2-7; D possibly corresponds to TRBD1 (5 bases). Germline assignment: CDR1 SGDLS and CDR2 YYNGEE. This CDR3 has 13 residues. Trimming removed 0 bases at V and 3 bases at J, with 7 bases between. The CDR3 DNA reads TGTGCCAGCAGCGTAGAACAGGACTACGAGCAGTACTTC. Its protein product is CASSVEQDYEQYF.

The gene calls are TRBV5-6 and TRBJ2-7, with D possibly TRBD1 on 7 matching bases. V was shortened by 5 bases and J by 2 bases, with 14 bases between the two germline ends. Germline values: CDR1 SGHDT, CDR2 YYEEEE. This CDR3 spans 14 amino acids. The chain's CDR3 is CASREGGQTYEQYF. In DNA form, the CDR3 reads TGTGCCAGCAGAGAGGGGGGACAGACCTACGAGCAGTACTTC.

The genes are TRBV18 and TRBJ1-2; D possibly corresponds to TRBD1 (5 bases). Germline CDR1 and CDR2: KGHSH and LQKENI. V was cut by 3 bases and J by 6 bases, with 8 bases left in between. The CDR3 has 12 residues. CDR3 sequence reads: CASSPQGDGYTF. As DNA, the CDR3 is TGTGCCAGCTCACCCCAAGGGGATGGCTACACCTTC.

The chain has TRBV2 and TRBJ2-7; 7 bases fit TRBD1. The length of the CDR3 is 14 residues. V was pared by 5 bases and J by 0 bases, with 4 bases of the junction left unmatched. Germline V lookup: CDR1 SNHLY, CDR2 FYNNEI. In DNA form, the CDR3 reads TGTGCCAGCAGTTCGACAGGGAGCTCCTACGAGCAGTACTTC. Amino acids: CASSSTGSSYEQYF.

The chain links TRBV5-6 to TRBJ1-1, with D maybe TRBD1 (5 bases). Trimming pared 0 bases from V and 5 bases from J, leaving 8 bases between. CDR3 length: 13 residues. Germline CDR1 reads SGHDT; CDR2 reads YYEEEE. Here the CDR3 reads CASSLAGPTEAFF. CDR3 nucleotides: TGTGCCAGCAGCTTGGCAGGGCCGACTGAAGCTTTCTTT. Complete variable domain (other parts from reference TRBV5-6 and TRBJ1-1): DAGVTQSPTHLIKTRGQQVTLRCSPKSGHDTVSWYQQALGQGPQFIFQYYEEEERQRGNFPDRFSGHQFPNYSSELNVNALLLGDSALYLCASSLAGPTEAFFGQGTRLTVV.

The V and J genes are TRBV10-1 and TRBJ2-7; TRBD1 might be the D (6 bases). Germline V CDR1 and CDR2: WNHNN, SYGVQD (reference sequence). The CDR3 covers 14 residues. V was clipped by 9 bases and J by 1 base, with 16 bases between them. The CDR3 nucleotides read TGCGCCAGGCATCTATCAGGGGCGTCCTACGAGCAGTACTTC. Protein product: CARHLSGASYEQYF.

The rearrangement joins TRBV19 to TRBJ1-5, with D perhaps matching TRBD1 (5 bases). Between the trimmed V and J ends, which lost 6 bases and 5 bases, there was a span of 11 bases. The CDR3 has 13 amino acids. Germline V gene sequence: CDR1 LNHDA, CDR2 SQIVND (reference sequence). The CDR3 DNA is TGTGCCAGTAGGGGGGGGAATCATCAGCCCCAGCATTTT. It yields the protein CASRGGNHQPQHF.

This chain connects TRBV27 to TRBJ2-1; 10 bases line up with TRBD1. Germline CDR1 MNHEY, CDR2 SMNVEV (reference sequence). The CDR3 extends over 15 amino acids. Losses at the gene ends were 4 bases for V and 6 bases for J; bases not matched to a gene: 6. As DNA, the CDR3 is TGTGCCAGCAGTTCGACAGGGGGCCAGTCCAATGAGCAGTTCTTC. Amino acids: CASSSTGGQSNEQFF.

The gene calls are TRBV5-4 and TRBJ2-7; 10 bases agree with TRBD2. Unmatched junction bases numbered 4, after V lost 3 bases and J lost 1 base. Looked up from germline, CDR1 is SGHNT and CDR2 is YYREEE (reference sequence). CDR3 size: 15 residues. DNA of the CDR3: TGTGCCAGCAGCTCGATAGCGGGAGGTTCCTACGAGCAGTACTTC. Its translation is CASSSIAGGSYEQYF.

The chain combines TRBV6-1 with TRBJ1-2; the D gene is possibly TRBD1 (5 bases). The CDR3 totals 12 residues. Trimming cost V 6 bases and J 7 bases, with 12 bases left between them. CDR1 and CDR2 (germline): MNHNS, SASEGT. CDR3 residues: CASSPTGTGYTF. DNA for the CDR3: TGTGCCAGCAGCCCTACAGGCACTGGCTACACCTTC.

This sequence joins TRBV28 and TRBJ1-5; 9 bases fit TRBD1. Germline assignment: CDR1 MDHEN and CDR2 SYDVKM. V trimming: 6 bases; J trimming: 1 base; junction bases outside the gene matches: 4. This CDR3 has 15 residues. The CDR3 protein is CASSMDRGSNQPQHF. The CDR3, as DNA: TGTGCCAGCAGCATGGACAGGGGAAGCAATCAGCCCCAGCATTTT.

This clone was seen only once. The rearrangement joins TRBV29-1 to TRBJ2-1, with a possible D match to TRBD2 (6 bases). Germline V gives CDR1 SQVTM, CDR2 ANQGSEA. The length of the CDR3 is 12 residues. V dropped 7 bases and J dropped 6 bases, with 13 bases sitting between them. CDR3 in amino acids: CSAPAGGNEQFF. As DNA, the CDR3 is TGCAGCGCCCCTGCCGGGGGCAATGAGCAGTTCTTC.

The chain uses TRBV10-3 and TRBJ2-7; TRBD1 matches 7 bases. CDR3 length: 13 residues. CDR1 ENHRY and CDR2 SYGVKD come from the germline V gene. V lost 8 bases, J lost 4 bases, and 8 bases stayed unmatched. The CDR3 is CAISPGQTYEQYF. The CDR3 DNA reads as TGTGCCATCTCCCCGGGACAGACATACGAGCAGTACTTC.

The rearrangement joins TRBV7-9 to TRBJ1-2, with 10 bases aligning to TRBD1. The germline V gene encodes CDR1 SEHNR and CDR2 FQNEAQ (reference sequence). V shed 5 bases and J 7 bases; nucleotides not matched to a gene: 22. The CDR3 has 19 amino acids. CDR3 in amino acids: CASSTSPRGGTGVFGGYTF. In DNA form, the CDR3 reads TGTGCCAGCAGCACATCCCCGCGGGGTGGGACAGGGGTTTTCGGTGGCTACACCTTC.

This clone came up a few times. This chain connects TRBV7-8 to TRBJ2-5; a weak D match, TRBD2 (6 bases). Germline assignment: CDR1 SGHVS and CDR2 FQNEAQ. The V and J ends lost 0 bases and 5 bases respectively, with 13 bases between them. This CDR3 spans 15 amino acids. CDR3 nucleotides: TGTGCCAGCAGCTTAGCCTTAGGAGGGAGGGAGACCCAGTACTTC. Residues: CASSLALGGRETQYF.